What follows are 27 T cell receptor beta chains derived from one specimen sequenced in a study of CD8+CD57+ T cells in acquired aplastic anemia. Only patients with CD8+CD57+ cell expansion on flow cytometry were chosen for sequencing. Genomic DNA templated the TCR beta VDJ and CDR3 profiling. MiXCR was run by TCRdb on the reads, yielding one entry per CDR3 protein. The sample has over 250,000 distinct CDR3 sequences, under 65% seen once. The sequenced sample consisted of sorted CD4+, CD8+, or CD8+CD57+ T cells (not recorded which) from PBMCs. The receptors were sampled from a human donor with aplastic anemia.

This clonotype was detected a few times. The DNA of the CDR3 is TGTGCCACCAGAGGAGTGCATGAGCAGTTCTTC. Translation: CATRGVHEQFF. V is TRBV15 and J is TRBJ2-1; no definite D call. With 6 bases removed from V and 8 bases from J, the gap between germline ends came to 8 bases. There are 11 residues in the CDR3. Germline values: CDR1 LNHNV, CDR2 YYDKDF (reference sequence).

This clonotype came up a few times. This rearrangement joins TRBV20-1 to TRBJ1-1; D call uncertain. Germline V CDR1 and CDR2: DFQATT, SNEGSKA (reference sequence). The CDR3 contains 14 residues. Trimming removed 0 bases from V and 0 bases from J, with 8 bases in between. Written as DNA, the CDR3 is TGCAGTGCTAGAGATCGGGTGGTGAACACTGAAGCTTTCTTT. As protein: CSARDRVVNTEAFF.

This clonotype was detected a few times. Compared with germline, one end of the junction differs, possibly owing to a read error. J is TRBJ1-4 and V is TRBV6-5, with 8 bases that match TRBD1. This CDR3 has 15 amino acids. Germline CDR1 is MNHEY and CDR2 is SVGAGI. In nucleotides, the CDR3 is TGTGCCAGCAAAAAATACAGGGGGACTAATGAAGAACTGTTTTTT. As protein: CASKKYRGTNEELFF.

The V and J genes are TRBV11-2 and TRBJ2-7; D call uncertain. The V gene's germline CDR1 is SGHAT and CDR2 FQNNGV. The CDR3 covers 14 residues. Deletions cut 3 bases from V and 2 bases from J, with 11 bases between. The CDR3, as DNA: TGTGCCAGCAGCTTTCAGTGGGGAACCTACGAGCAGTACTTC. This gives the protein CASSFQWGTYEQYF.

The table lists this clonotype with many counts. J is TRBJ1-1 and V is TRBV7-6; a weak D match, TRBD1 (6 bases). Germline CDR1 SGHVS, CDR2 FNYEAQ. The CDR3 extends over 13 amino acids. Trimming left V 1 base short and J 8 bases short, with 11 bases between. Here the CDR3 reads CASSLDPTGEAFF. CDR3 nucleotides: TGTGCCAGCAGCTTAGATCCCACAGGGGAAGCTTTCTTT. Full variable domain (outside the CDR3, taken from reference TRBV7-6 and TRBJ1-1): GAGVSQSPRYKVTKRGQDVALRCDPISGHVSLYWYRQALGQGPEFLTYFNYEAQQDKSGLPNDRFSAERPEGSISTLTIQRTEQRDSAMYRCASSLDPTGEAFFGQGTRLTVV.

The chain combines TRBV20-1 with TRBJ2-1, with 12 bases fitting TRBD1. This CDR3 is built from 14 residues. J lost 8 bases, V lost 3 bases, and 5 bases had no gene match. The germline V gene has CDR1 DFQATT and CDR2 SNEGSKA (reference sequence). This CDR3 is CSASEGTGGDEQFF. The CDR3 bases are TGCAGTGCTAGTGAGGGGACAGGGGGCGATGAGCAGTTCTTC.

This clonotype was counted at least ten times. The rearrangement joins TRBV5-1 to TRBJ1-1; no firm D call. V was pared by 0 bases and J by 1 base, with 7 bases between. The CDR3 runs 14 residues. The germline V gene has CDR1 SGHRS and CDR2 YFSETQ. CDR3 protein: CASSLEAPNTEAFF. CDR3 bases: TGCGCCAGCAGCTTGGAGGCGCCGAACACTGAAGCTTTCTTT.

This clonotype was counted at least ten times. The chain uses TRBV12-3 or TRBV12-4 and TRBJ2-7; 8 nucleotides agree with TRBD2. V lost 8 bases and J lost 7; bases outside the gene matches: 10. There are 13 residues in the CDR3. The CDR3 is CASWGGPGGEQYF. The CDR3 nucleotides read TGTGCCAGCTGGGGGGGGCCGGGGGGGGAGCAGTACTTC.

V is TRBV19 and J is TRBJ1-1; D not resolved. The germline V gene encodes CDR1 LNHDA and CDR2 SQIVND (reference sequence). This CDR3 is 17 amino acids long. Trimming took 3 bases from V and 0 from J, leaving 17 bases between them. In DNA, the CDR3 is TGTGCCAGTAGTATCGGCGCACTCACTAGGGTGAACACTGAAGCTTTCTTT. It encodes CASSIGALTRVNTEAFF.

The CDR3 protein is CAISQGQGAAEAFF. In DNA form, the CDR3 reads TGTGCCATCAGCCAGGGACAGGGGGCAGCTGAAGCTTTCTTT. V usage is TRBV10-3 and J usage is TRBJ1-1; 12 bases agree with TRBD1. From germline, CDR1 is ENHRY and CDR2 SYGVKD. CDR3 length equals 14 residues. After removal of 6 bases from V and 6 bases from J, the junction contained 5 bases not matched to a gene.

The V call is TRBV9, the J call TRBJ2-1; D unresolved. Looked up from germline, CDR1 is SGDLS and CDR2 is YYNGEE. V lost 2 bases and J lost 5, with 5 bases in between. The CDR3 is made up of 12 amino acids. The CDR3, as DNA: TGTGCCAGCAGCGTCACAAACAATGAGCAGTTCTTC. Translation gives CASSVTNNEQFF.

For this clonotype: A much bigger clone sits one base away, suggesting this may be a read error. The J gene is TRBJ2-1, the V gene TRBV7-9; 7 nucleotides agree with TRBD2. Germline V gene sequence: CDR1 SEHNR, CDR2 FQNEAQ (reference sequence). The CDR3 sequence is 12 residues long. The J segment lost 12 bases and the V segment lost 1 base, leaving 3 bases of the junction unmatched. As DNA, the CDR3 is TGTGCCAGCAGCTTAGGCGGGGGTGGGCAGTTCTTC. Protein: CASSLGGGGQFF. Based on the CDR3 plus reference TRBV7-9 and TRBJ2-1, the full variable domain is DTGVSQNPRHKITKRGQNVTFRCDPISEHNRLYWYRQTLGQGPEFLTYFQNEAQLEKSRLLSDRFSAERPKGSFSTLEIQRTEQGDSAMYLCASSLGGGGQFFGPGTRLTVL.

The chain carries TRBV12-3 or TRBV12-4 and TRBJ2-5, with unresolved D. V shed 4 bases and J shed 5 bases, with 14 bases lying between them. The CDR3 contains 14 residues. CDR3 sequence reads: CASSYPSRRETQYF. The CDR3, as DNA: TGTGCCAGCAGTTACCCGAGTAGGCGGGAGACCCAGTACTTC.

This rearrangement joins TRBV19 to TRBJ2-2; D call uncertain. Germline V CDR1 and CDR2: LNHDA, SQIVND (reference sequence). The ends were cut back, 3 bases at V and 7 bases at J, with 9 bases in the middle. The CDR3 has 13 amino acids. CDR3 amino acids: CASSIILGGELFF. The CDR3 DNA sequence: TGTGCCAGTAGTATTATCCTTGGCGGGGAGCTGTTTTTT.

The CDR3 DNA reads as TGTGCCAGTAGTACTAGGGGGGGATTTACTATTGGCTACACCTTC. Translation gives CASSTRGGFTIGYTF. The chain uses TRBV19 and TRBJ1-2; a weak D match, TRBD1 (6 bases). CDR1 LNHDA and CDR2 SQIVND come from the germline V gene (reference sequence). Trimming took off 4 bases at V and 7 bases at J, with 19 bases between the two ends. CDR3 length: 15 amino acids.

This clonotype occurred once. The chain combines TRBV2 with TRBJ2-1, with 16 bases matching TRBD2. The CDR3 consists of 16 residues. Germline V gene data show CDR1 as SNHLY and CDR2 as FYNNEI. With 11 bases clipped from V and 8 bases from J, the junction kept 12 bases outside the gene matches. The CDR3 DNA reads TGTGCCGGACAGTCAGGGACTAGCGGGAGGGCCGATGAGCAGTTCTTC. Encoded protein: CAGQSGTSGRADEQFF.

This clonotype was found many times. The chain joins TRBV7-2 to TRBJ2-5, with D perhaps TRBD2 (6 bases). The germline V gene has CDR1 SGHTA and CDR2 FQGNSA. The CDR3 extends over 14 amino acids. The V gene lost 1 base and the J gene lost 1 base, with 7 bases spanning the gap. The CDR3 nucleotides read TGTGCCAGCAGCTTAGTAGCGGTCCAAGAGACCCAGTACTTC. Protein: CASSLVAVQETQYF.

The rearrangement links TRBV5-1 to TRBJ1-6, with D possibly TRBD1 on 5 matching bases. CDR3 length: 15 residues. Trimming left V 1 base short and J 5 bases short, with 10 bases between. Germline V gene sequence: CDR1 SGHRS, CDR2 YFSETQ. CDR3 coding DNA: TGCGCCAGCAGCTTGTGGACGGACAATAATTCACCCCTCCACTTT. This codes for CASSLWTDNNSPLHF. The full variable domain, in which reference TRBV5-1 and TRBJ1-6 provide the parts outside the CDR3, is KAGVTQTPRYLIKTRGQQVTLSCSPISGHRSVSWYQQTPGQGLQFLFEYFSETQRNKGNFPGRFSGRQFSNSRSEMNVSTLELGDSALYLCASSLWTDNNSPLHFGNGTRLTVT.

This clonotype was detected many times. The chain joins TRBV27 to TRBJ1-2, with a tentative D call TRBD1 (5 bases). The CDR3 is 13 amino acids. The ends were cut back, 6 bases at V and 7 bases at J, with 15 bases in the middle. From germline, CDR1 is MNHEY and CDR2 SMNVEV (reference sequence). The DNA of the CDR3 is TGTGCCAGCAGCCCCCAGGGACTTGGTGGCTACACCTTC. Protein: CASSPQGLGGYTF.

This clonotype has only a few counts. The gene calls are TRBV20-1 and TRBJ2-7; D possibly corresponds to TRBD1 (6 bases). The V and J ends lost 3 bases and 4 bases respectively, with 10 bases between them. CDR3 size: 12 residues. CDR1 DFQATT and CDR2 SNEGSKA come from the germline V gene (reference sequence). The CDR3 region has the DNA TGCAGTGCTAGGAGGACAGCTTACGAGCAGTACTTC. It codes for CSARRTAYEQYF.

V is TRBV20-1 and J is TRBJ1-5; tentatively, D is TRBD1 (6 bases). Per the germline V gene, CDR1 is DFQATT and CDR2 is SNEGSKA (reference sequence). V was trimmed by 0 bases and J by 5 bases, leaving 14 bases between them. This CDR3 is built from 15 residues. The CDR3 coding sequence is TGCAGTGCTAGAGATTCGCGGAGGGGGGATCAGCCCCAGCATTTT. Translating gives CSARDSRRGDQPQHF.

In this sample, this clonotype turned up many times. J is TRBJ1-1 and V is TRBV10-3; D not certain. CDR1 is ENHRY, CDR2 SYGVKD, per germline. The CDR3 sequence is 14 residues long. Trimming stripped 6 bases from V and 0 bases from J, with 11 bases between. CDR3 residues: CAIRAGSMNTEAFF. The CDR3 DNA follows: TGTGCCATCAGGGCGGGCAGCATGAACACTGAAGCTTTCTTT.

This chain uses TRBV9 with TRBJ2-2, with D perhaps matching TRBD2 (6 bases). V lost 6 bases and J 2 bases, leaving 17 bases between the germline ends. CDR1 and CDR2 from the germline V gene are SGDLS and YYNGEE. This CDR3 has 16 residues. DNA for the CDR3: TGTGCCAGCACCGGGTCCGGGGGAGGAAACACCGGGGAGCTGTTTTTT. Translation: CASTGSGGGNTGELFF. Using reference TRBV9 and TRBJ2-2 for the parts outside the CDR3, the full variable domain is DSGVTQTPKHLITATGQRVTLRCSPRSGDLSVYWYQQSLDQGLQFLIQYYNGEERAKGNILERFSAQQFPDLHSELNLSSLELGDSALYFCASTGSGGGNTGELFFGEGSRLTVL.

CDR3 amino acids: CASSSAMGGAETQYF. The DNA of the CDR3 is TGTGCCAGCAGTTCCGCCATGGGGGGTGCGGAGACCCAGTACTTC. This rearrangement joins TRBV12-3 or TRBV12-4 to TRBJ2-5; possible D gene TRBD2, 6 bases. V lost 4 bases and J 5 bases, leaving 17 bases between the germline ends. The CDR3 runs to 15 residues.

The V gene is TRBV25-1, the J gene TRBJ2-2; D is perhaps TRBD2 (7 bases). This CDR3 comprises 15 residues. V lost 0 bases and J 7 bases, leaving 12 bases between the germline ends. Germline CDR1 and CDR2: MGHDK and SYGVNS. This chain's CDR3 is CASSEYAGEGGELFF. In nucleotides, the CDR3 is TGTGCCAGCAGTGAATACGCAGGGGAGGGCGGGGAGCTGTTTTTT.

The rearrangement uses TRBV20-1 and TRBJ1-6; possible D gene TRBD1, 5 bases. The ends were cut back, 3 bases at V and 10 bases at J, with 13 bases in the middle. Germline-derived CDR1 and CDR2 are DFQATT and SNEGSKA (reference sequence). The CDR3 has 13 amino acids. The CDR3 loop reads CSARGVRNSPLHF. The CDR3 DNA reads TGCAGTGCTAGGGGGGTCAGGAACTCACCCCTCCACTTT.

This clonotype was detected once. CDR3 nucleotides: TGCAGCGTTGGGAGGAGGCAAGAGACCCAGTACTTC. Residues: CSVGRRQETQYF. The chain couples TRBV29-1 to TRBJ2-5, with D possibly matching TRBD2 (5 bases). The germline V gene has CDR1 SQVTM and CDR2 ANQGSEA. V was clipped by 4 bases and J by 2 bases, with 8 bases between them. This CDR3 is 12 amino acids long.